Shown below are 4 T cell receptor beta chains from a single sample sequenced in a study of control samples from healthy donors and cancer patients. TCRdb's copy holds only in-frame clones and misses some; the assay was immunoSEQ multiplex PCR. The data show fewer than 90,000 clones, 80% to 90% seen once. Sequenced input: blood. Every receptor here comes from a man aged 50 or older in good health.

The chain carries TRBV7-2 and TRBJ2-1; 13 positions match TRBD2. CDR1 and CDR2 (germline): SGHTA, FQGNSA. The CDR3 spans 15 residues. Trimming at V came to 4 bases and at J to 5 bases, leaving 2 bases not matched to a gene. The CDR3 DNA is TGTGCCAGCAGCTATACTAGCGGGGGGGACAATGAGCAGTTCTTC. Its translation: CASSYTSGGDNEQFF.

The chain uses TRBV3-1 (or the pseudogene TRBV3-2) and TRBJ1-6; D remains unclear. V dropped 1 base and J dropped 9 bases, with 4 bases sitting between them. The length of the CDR3 is 12 residues. Germline CDR1 is LGHDT and CDR2 is YNNKEL (reference sequence). The CDR3 protein is CASSQVGSPLHF. CDR3 DNA sequence: TGTGCCAGCAGCCAAGTTGGTTCACCCCTCCACTTT.

The V gene is TRBV5-1, the J gene TRBJ1-2; D unclear. Germline V gene sequence: CDR1 SGHRS, CDR2 YFSETQ. Trimming took off 0 bases at V and 4 bases at J, with 7 bases between the two ends. The CDR3 has 13 residues. CDR3 coding DNA: TGCGCCAGCAGCTTGGACGGCTTCTATGGCTACACCTTC. Its translation is CASSLDGFYGYTF.

The chain employs TRBV5-6 and TRBJ2-7, with D perhaps matching TRBD2 (5 bases). The CDR3 is 13 residues long. CDR1 is SGHDT and CDR2 is YYEEEE in the germline V gene. V was shortened by 2 bases and J by 6 bases, with 12 bases between the two germline ends. The DNA for the CDR3 is TGTGCCAGCAGCTTAGGCGGGTACGGCGAGCAGTACTTC. As protein: CASSLGGYGEQYF.